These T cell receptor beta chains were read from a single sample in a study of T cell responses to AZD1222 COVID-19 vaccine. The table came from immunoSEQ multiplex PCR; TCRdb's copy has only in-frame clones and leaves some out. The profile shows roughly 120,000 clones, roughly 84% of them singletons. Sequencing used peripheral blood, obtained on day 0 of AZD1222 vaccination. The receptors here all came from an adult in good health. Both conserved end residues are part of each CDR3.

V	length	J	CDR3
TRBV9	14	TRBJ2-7	CASSVGGGTQEQYF
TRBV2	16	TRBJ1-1	CASSAPQGRGVTEAFF
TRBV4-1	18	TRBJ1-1	CASSQGNGRRVKNTEAFF
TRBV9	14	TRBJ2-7	CASSVASVSYEQYF
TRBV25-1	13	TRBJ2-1	CASSAGSRNEQFF
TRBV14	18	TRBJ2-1	CASSQGLAGVETYNEQFF
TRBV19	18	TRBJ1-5	CASRNIGLQRWGNQPQHF
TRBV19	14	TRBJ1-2	CASSTSPQGPGYTF
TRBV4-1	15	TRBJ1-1	CASSQGILLRSEAFF
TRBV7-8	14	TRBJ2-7	CASSWDRARSEQYF
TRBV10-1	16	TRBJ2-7	CASSDWKSGGPYEQYF
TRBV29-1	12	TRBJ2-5	CSVERGRETQYF
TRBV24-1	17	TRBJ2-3	CATSDALGDRITDTQYF
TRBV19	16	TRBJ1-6	CASRGQGKGKISPLHF
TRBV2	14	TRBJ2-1	CASRPGLAGYEQFF
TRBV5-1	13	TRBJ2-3	CASSLGLTDTQYF
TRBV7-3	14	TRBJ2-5	CASSFDRGPWSQYF
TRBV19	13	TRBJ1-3	CASSLYSGNTIYF
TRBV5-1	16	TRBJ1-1	CASSLGISGTAAEAFF
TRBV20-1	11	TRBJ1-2	CSASQGYGYTF
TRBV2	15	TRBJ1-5	CASSRQGGVNQPQHF
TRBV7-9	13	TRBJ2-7	CASSPGWVHEQYF
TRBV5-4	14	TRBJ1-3	CASSQRQSGNTIYF
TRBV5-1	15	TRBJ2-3	CARRGGGHPIDTQYF
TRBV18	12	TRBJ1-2	CASSQGADGYTF
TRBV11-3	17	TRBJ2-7	CASSSRPPGRGSYEQYF
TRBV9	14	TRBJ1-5	CASSVDGLNQPQHF
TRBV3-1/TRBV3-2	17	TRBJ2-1	CASSPRLGGGIYNEQFF
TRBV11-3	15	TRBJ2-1	CASSSGGQEWHEQFF
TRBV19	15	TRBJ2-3	CASSIGGRSTDTQYF
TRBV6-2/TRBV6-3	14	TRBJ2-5	CASSPSGEQETQYF
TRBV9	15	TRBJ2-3	CASSVVAGGGDTQYF
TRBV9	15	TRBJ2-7	CASSVAAGGPNEQYF
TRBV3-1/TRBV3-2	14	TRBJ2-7	CASRGMDRGLEQYF
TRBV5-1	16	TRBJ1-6	CASSLVGVRYNSPLHF
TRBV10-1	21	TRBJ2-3	CASSDPDFGGGPNPVTDTQYF
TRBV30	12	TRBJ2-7	CAWSGAFYEQYF
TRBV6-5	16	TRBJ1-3	CASSWDGTGTGNTIYF
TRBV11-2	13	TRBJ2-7	CASSVGRGPEQYF
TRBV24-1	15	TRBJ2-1	CATSEASGRMNEQFF
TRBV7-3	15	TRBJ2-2	CASSLTRGGAQELFF
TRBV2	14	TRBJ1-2	CASTSGPSNYGYTF
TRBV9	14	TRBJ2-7	CASSRTGGPYEQYF
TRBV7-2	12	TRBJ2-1	CASSATTNEQFF
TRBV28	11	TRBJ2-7	CASSRNYEQYF
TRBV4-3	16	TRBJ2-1	CASSQDRRLFYNEQFF
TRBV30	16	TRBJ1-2	CAWSVGYWGQNYGYTF
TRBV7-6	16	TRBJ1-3	CASSNPLRSSGNTIYF
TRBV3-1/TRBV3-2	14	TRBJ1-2	CASSRNQLGGSCTF